These 25 T cell receptor beta chains originate from one sample sequenced in a study of blood T cell repertoires in COVID-19. Assay used: immunoSEQ multiplex PCR; TCRdb lists only in-frame clones, some missing. The sample lists about 220,000 clones, about 79% seen once, with 3% to 4% in the top ten. Material: PBMCs or T cells enriched from blood (not recorded which). The source is a woman in her fifties or sixties who had recovered from COVID-19.

This sequence joins TRBV12-3 or TRBV12-4 and TRBJ1-2, with 8 bases that match TRBD1. The J segment lost 6 bases and the V segment lost 5 bases, leaving 5 bases of the junction unmatched. The CDR3 totals 13 residues. CDR3 loop: CASSPDRADGYTF. CDR3 DNA: TGTGCCAGCAGTCCGGACAGGGCGGATGGCTACACCTTC.

The table lists this clone with a few counts. The CDR3 DNA reads as TGTGCCAGTAGTATAAGACTAGCGGGAGGGCCCGGAGATACGCAGTATTTT. Translation: CASSIRLAGGPGDTQYF. This chain uses TRBV19 with TRBJ2-3, with 14 positions matching TRBD2. Germline lookup yields CDR1 LNHDA and CDR2 SQIVND (reference sequence). This CDR3 contains 17 residues. V was pared by 2 bases and J by 5 bases, with 6 bases of the junction left unmatched. Together with reference TRBV19 and TRBJ2-3, the CDR3 gives the full variable domain: DGGITQSPKYLFRKEGQNVTLSCEQNLNHDAMYWYRQDPGQGLRLIYYSQIVNDFQKGDIAEGYSVSREKKESFPLTVTSAQKNPTAFYLCASSIRLAGGPGDTQYFGPGTRLTVL.

This chain uses TRBV27 with TRBJ1-6; 8 positions agree with TRBD1. The junction had 4 bases not matched to a gene; V was cut back by 5 bases and J by 7 bases. The CDR3 sequence is 14 residues long. Germline CDR1 is MNHEY and CDR2 is SMNVEV (reference sequence). CDR3 sequence (DNA): TGTGCCAGCAGTCTGGACAGGGACAATTCACCCCTCCACTTT. Protein sequence: CASSLDRDNSPLHF.

This chain uses TRBV7-8 with TRBJ2-2, with a weak D call TRBD2 (6 bases). Germline V gene sequence: CDR1 SGHVS, CDR2 FQNEAQ. The ends were cut back, 6 bases at V and 0 bases at J, with 14 bases in the middle. The CDR3 has 16 amino acids. CDR3 in amino acids: CASSPLTRTNTGELFF. The CDR3 DNA follows: TGTGCCAGCAGTCCGCTGACTAGGACGAACACCGGGGAGCTGTTTTTT.

J is TRBJ2-7 and V is TRBV7-2; 10 nucleotides align to TRBD1. Trimming took 4 bases from V and 5 from J; bases not matched to a gene: 14. The length of the CDR3 is 17 residues. The V gene's germline CDR1 is SGHTA and CDR2 FQGNSA. The CDR3 is CASSSSTFGTGANEQYF. The DNA of the CDR3 is TGTGCCAGCAGCTCCTCAACCTTTGGGACAGGGGCGAACGAGCAGTACTTC.

The chain joins TRBV21-1 to TRBJ2-5; the listed D gene, TRBD2, was not tested against the DNA. TRBV21-1 is marked as a pseudogene. There are 17 residues in the CDR3. The CDR3 protein is CASTLLAGGDSEGTQYF. CDR3 in DNA: TGTGCCAGCACCCTCCTAGCGGGGGGGGATTCGGAGGGGACCCAGTACTTC.

The rearrangement links TRBV24-1 to TRBJ2-2, with TRBD2 as a possible D gene (6 bases). This CDR3 comprises 13 residues. Germline lookup yields CDR1 KGHDR and CDR2 SFDVKD. Trimming shortened V by 5 bases and J by 8 bases, and 11 bases separated the two germline ends. The CDR3 protein is CATSGLVPGELFF. CDR3 bases: TGTGCCACCAGTGGACTAGTCCCAGGGGAGCTGTTTTTT.

CDR3 DNA: TGTGCCAGCAGTTCCAGGGGAAATGAAGGTGAAAAACTGTTTTTT. Translating gives CASSSRGNEGEKLFF. V gene TRBV5-5 combines with J gene TRBJ1-4; possibly TRBD1 for D (6 bases). V dropped 5 bases and J dropped 7 bases, with 18 bases sitting between them. CDR3 length: 15 amino acids. Per germline, CDR1 SGHKS and CDR2 YYEKEE (reference sequence). Full variable domain (missing parts from reference TRBV5-5 and TRBJ1-4): DAGVTQSPTHLIKTRGQQVTLRCSPISGHKSVSWYQQVLGQGPQFIFQYYEKEERGRGNFPDRFSARQFPNYSSELNVNALLLGDSALYLCASSSRGNEGEKLFFGSGTQLSVL.

Here the CDR3 reads CASSSHGGLNQPQHF. The CDR3 DNA reads as TGTGCCAGCAGTTCCCACGGGGGATTAAACCAGCCCCAGCATTTT. V and J are TRBV27 and TRBJ1-5, with D tentatively TRBD1 (5 bases). This CDR3 spans 15 amino acids. V was cut by 4 bases and J by 7 bases, with 17 bases left in between. CDR1 MNHEY and CDR2 SMNVEV come from the germline V gene (reference sequence).

The rearrangement links TRBV7-3 to TRBJ2-2, with 9 nucleotides matching TRBD1. The CDR3 covers 15 residues. With V trimmed by 4 bases and J by 6 bases, 6 bases remained unmatched. Germline assignment: CDR1 SGHTA and CDR2 FQGTGA. CDR3 residues: CASSSFTGGSGELFF. The CDR3 coding sequence is TGTGCCAGCAGCTCCTTCACAGGGGGCTCCGGGGAGCTGTTTTTT.

V and J are TRBV10-3 and TRBJ1-1; perhaps TRBD1 as D (5 bases). The length of the CDR3 is 12 residues. Germline V gene data show CDR1 as ENHRY and CDR2 as SYGVKD. Trimming shortened V by 4 bases and J by 7 bases, and 10 bases separated the two germline ends. CDR3 sequence: CAISGNRLEAFF. Here the CDR3 DNA reads TGTGCCATCAGTGGGAACAGGCTTGAAGCTTTCTTT.

The CDR3 region is CASSTVTEAFF. In nucleotides, the CDR3 is TGTGCCAGCAGCACAGTGACTGAAGCTTTCTTT. The rearrangement links TRBV12-3 or TRBV12-4 to TRBJ1-1; D not certain. The CDR3 is 11 amino acids. V gave up 6 bases and J gave up 5 bases, with 7 bases separating them.

This clone came up once. The J gene is TRBJ1-1, the V gene TRBV28; TRBD1 aligns across 8 bases. The CDR3 runs 14 residues. Germline CDR1 MDHEN, CDR2 SYDVKM. V shed 5 bases and J 1 base; nucleotides not matched to a gene: 3. CDR3 DNA: TGTGCCAGCAGTCCCGGGACAGGGAACACTGAAGCTTTCTTT. Its translation: CASSPGTGNTEAFF. The full variable domain, in which reference TRBV28 and TRBJ1-1 provide the parts outside the CDR3, is DVKVTQSSRYLVKRTGEKVFLECVQDMDHENMFWYRQDPGLGLRLIYFSYDVKMKEKGDIPEGYSVSREKKERFSLILESASTNQTSMYLCASSPGTGNTEAFFGQGTRLTVV.

V gene TRBV27 combines with J gene TRBJ1-3; a weak D match, TRBD1 (5 bases). There are 15 residues in the CDR3. Per germline, CDR1 MNHEY and CDR2 SMNVEV (reference sequence). With 5 bases removed from V and 2 bases from J, the gap between germline ends came to 13 bases. The CDR3 DNA reads TGTGCCAGCAGTCCCTCCAGGGAAACTGGAAACACCATATATTTT. Protein sequence: CASSPSRETGNTIYF.

This clone appeared a single time. V usage is TRBV6-5 and J usage is TRBJ1-6, with TRBD1 as a possible D gene (6 bases). V shed 7 bases and J shed 7 bases, with 8 bases lying between them. Germline lookup yields CDR1 MNHEY and CDR2 SVGAGI. The CDR3 sequence is 12 residues long. The chain's CDR3 is CASNRANSPLHF. CDR3 sequence (DNA): TGTGCCAGCAACAGGGCGAATTCACCCCTCCACTTT.

The rearrangement links TRBV11-2 to TRBJ1-1; the D is unclear. V lost 2 bases to trimming and J lost 6 bases, with 10 bases between them. The germline V gene encodes CDR1 SGHAT and CDR2 FQNNGV. The CDR3 runs 13 residues. The CDR3 DNA reads as TGTGCCAGCAGCTTACCATCCACAGCTGAAGCTTTCTTT. As protein: CASSLPSTAEAFF.

The chain joins TRBV19 to TRBJ1-3; TRBD1 matches at 9 bases. Per the germline V gene, CDR1 is LNHDA and CDR2 is SQIVND (reference sequence). The CDR3 spans 16 residues. Losses at the gene ends were 6 bases for V and 0 bases for J; bases not matched to a gene: 6. CDR3 in amino acids: CASSNPGQGSGNTIYF. Here the CDR3 DNA reads TGTGCCAGTAGCAACCCGGGACAGGGCTCTGGAAACACCATATATTTT.

In this sample, this clone turned up many times. The same CDR3 arises from other DNA sequences in this sample as well. The chain carries TRBV27 and TRBJ1-1; tentatively, D is TRBD1 (5 bases). Germline V lookup: CDR1 MNHEY, CDR2 SMNVEV (reference sequence). Trimming pared 3 bases from V and 4 bases from J, leaving 9 bases between. This CDR3 has 13 amino acids. The CDR3 DNA reads TGTGCCAGCAGTTTCCAGGGAGGCACTGAAGCTTTCTTT. This translates into CASSFQGGTEAFF.

The genes are TRBV19 and TRBJ1-1, with 8 bases that match TRBD1. Germline V gene data show CDR1 as LNHDA and CDR2 as SQIVND (reference sequence). The ends lost 8 bases at V and 5 bases at J; junction bases unmatched: 7. The CDR3 sequence is 13 residues long. The CDR3 sequence is CASSPGGWTEAFF. In nucleotides, the CDR3 is TGTGCCAGTTCACCAGGGGGCTGGACTGAAGCTTTCTTT.

This clone has only a few counts. The chain has TRBV7-2 and TRBJ2-2; 7 nucleotides agree with TRBD2. Germline CDR1 reads SGHTA; CDR2 reads FQGNSA. The CDR3 has 16 amino acids. V gave up 1 base and J gave up 1 base; unmatched junction bases: 3. CDR3 nucleotide sequence: TGTGCCAGCAGCTTAGAGGGGAGGGGGAACACCGGGGAGCTGTTTTTT. Residues: CASSLEGRGNTGELFF.

This clone came up once. The chain uses TRBV27 and TRBJ2-7; 9 positions agree with TRBD1. J lost 4 bases, V lost 3 bases, and 7 bases had no gene match. The germline CDR1 and CDR2 sequences are MNHEY and SMNVEV (reference sequence). This CDR3 has 15 amino acids. The CDR3 DNA reads TGTGCCAGCAGTTTCCGGGACAGGGAGAATTACGAGCAGTACTTC. Translated, it gives CASSFRDRENYEQYF.

This sequence joins TRBV7-8 and TRBJ1-2, with a possible D match to TRBD1 (5 bases). Germline CDR1 SGHVS, CDR2 FQNEAQ. V lost 1 base and J lost 4, with 10 bases in between. This CDR3 spans 14 amino acids. CDR3 residues: CASSLDQGVYGYTF. Here the CDR3 DNA reads TGTGCCAGCAGCTTAGACCAGGGTGTCTATGGCTACACCTTC.

V and J are TRBV5-1 and TRBJ2-3; perhaps TRBD1 as D (6 bases). Germline V gives CDR1 SGHRS, CDR2 YFSETQ. The CDR3 extends over 15 amino acids. The V end lost 4 bases, the J end lost 1 base, and 13 bases lay between the germline ends. The CDR3 loop reads CASSPTAGGTDTQYF. The CDR3 region has the DNA TGCGCCAGCAGCCCCACGGCAGGGGGCACAGATACGCAGTATTTT.

V usage is TRBV7-9 and J usage is TRBJ1-1, with TRBD1 matching 10 bases. V dropped 4 bases and J dropped 2; count of bases not matched to a gene: 4. CDR3 length equals 15 residues. Germline V gene lookup returns CDR1 SEHNR and CDR2 FQNEAQ (reference sequence). For the CDR3, the DNA is TGTGCCAGCAGCTCTCGGACAGGGGGTAACACTGAAGCTTTCTTT. Translation: CASSSRTGGNTEAFF.

V is TRBV4-2 and J is TRBJ1-1; D possibly corresponds to TRBD1 (5 bases). The CDR3 has 14 residues. Trimming removed 1 base from V and 4 bases from J, with 10 bases in between. CDR1 and CDR2 (germline): LGHNA, YNFKEQ. CDR3: CASSQALGGTEAFF. The CDR3 nucleotides read TGTGCCAGCAGCCAAGCCCTGGGGGGCACTGAAGCTTTCTTT.